This is a list of T cell receptor beta chains from one sample in a study of blood T cell repertoires in COVID-19. Here immunoSEQ multiplex PCR was the method, and the copy in TCRdb shows in-frame clones only, minus some. The sample yields roughly 200,000 clones, around 83% seen once. The material sequenced was peripheral blood. These receptors were collected from a woman between 50 and 59 years old with COVID-19, enrolled during active disease. CDR3s include the opening cysteine and the closing phenylalanine or tryptophan. D genes are given only for firm matches. Only part of the rows carry a size: once, few, many, or a class if the clone is expanded.

J | V | D | size | DNA | CDR3
TRBJ1-1 | TRBV10-3 | TRBD1 | . | TGTGCCATCAGCCAGGGGGGACCTATTCTAAGTGAAGCTTTCTTT | CAISQGGPILSEAFF
TRBJ2-2 | TRBV5-1 | . | . | TGCGCCAGCAGCTTGGCCGGTGACACCGGGGAGCTGTTTTTT | CASSLAGDTGELFF
TRBJ1-1 | TRBV6-5 | TRBD1 | . | TGTGCCAGCAGCCCCGGGGGACAGGGTGAAGCTTTCTTT | CASSPGGQGEAFF
TRBJ1-2 | TRBV2 | . | . | TGTGCCAGCAGTGAGCAAGCCGATCCCTATGGCTACACCTTC | CASSEQADPYGYTF
TRBJ1-2 | TRBV5-1 | . | . | TGCGCCAGCAGCGGTACTAGGGGGAGCTATGGCTACACCTTC | CASSGTRGSYGYTF
TRBJ2-3 | TRBV27 | TRBD2 | . | TGTGCCAGCAGTAGAGCGGGGACCTCAACAGATACGCAGTATTTT | CASSRAGTSTDTQYF
TRBJ2-1 | TRBV27 | TRBD1 | . | TGTGCCAGCAGTTTCACAGGACAGGGGGAGGAGCAGTTCTTC | CASSFTGQGEEQFF
TRBJ1-6 | TRBV7-2 | TRBD1 | . | TGTGCCAGCAGCTTAGAGAGCGGGACAGGGGGTTCGCCCCTCCACTTT | CASSLESGTGGSPLHF
TRBJ2-5 | TRBV19 | TRBD1 | . | TGTGCCAGTAGTAAAACCGGGACAGGGTACCAAGAGACCCAGTACTTC | CASSKTGTGYQETQYF
TRBJ1-4 | TRBV4-1 | . | . | TGCGCCAGCAGCCAAGTGGGTAGGGGGGGCGAAAAACTGTTTTTT | CASSQVGRGGEKLFF
TRBJ1-1 | TRBV18 | TRBD1 | . | TGTGCCAGCAAGTTAGACAGGGGGAACACTGAAGCTTTCTTT | CASKLDRGNTEAFF
TRBJ2-3 | TRBV7-8 | . | few | TGTGCCAGCAGCCGATACACAGATACGCAGTATTTT | CASSRYTDTQYF
TRBJ1-6 | TRBV5-6 | . | . | TGTGCCAGCAGCTTGGAGGGAGGGACCTATAATTCACCCCTCCACTTT | CASSLEGGTYNSPLHF
TRBJ2-2 | TRBV12-5 | TRBD1 | few | TGTGCTAGTGGTCCACGCGGACAGGGAAATTGGACCGGGGAGCTGTTTTTT | CASGPRGQGNWTGELFF
TRBJ2-2 | TRBV14 | . | . | TGTGCCAGCAGCCAAGATAGGCGGCCGAACACCGGGGAGCTGTTTTTT | CASSQDRRPNTGELFF
TRBJ2-7 | TRBV5-4 | TRBD1 | . | TGTGCCAGCAGCTTGGCCTCAGGGGGCCGTCTCTACGAGCAGTACTTC | CASSLASGGRLYEQYF
TRBJ2-6 | TRBV19 | TRBD1 | . | TGTGCCAGTGCCAGGGACAGGGATTTCTTTGGGGCCAACGTCCTGACTTTC | CASARDRDFFGANVLTF
TRBJ2-2 | TRBV5-1 | . | . | TGCGCCAGCAGCTCCCGAGCGGGTAGCACCGGGGAGCTGTTTTTT | CASSSRAGSTGELFF
TRBJ2-5 | TRBV2 | TRBD1 | . | TGTGCCAGCATGGTCCCCATGACAGGGGAAGAGACCCAGTACTTC | CASMVPMTGEETQYF
TRBJ1-2 | TRBV10-1 | . | . | TGCGCCAGCAGTGAGTCTTCCTCGACAGGAGGAAATGGCTACACCTTC | CASSESSSTGGNGYTF
TRBJ1-5 | TRBV19 | . | . | TGTGCCAGTAACATGGAGACAGGCCGCATTTATAGCAATCAGCCCCAGCATTTT | CASNMETGRIYSNQPQHF
TRBJ1-6 | TRBV30 | TRBD1 | few | TGTGCCTGGAGTGGGACAGGGCCCAATTCACCCCTCCACTTT | CAWSGTGPNSPLHF
TRBJ1-3 | TRBV14 | . | . | TGTGCCAGCAGCCAAGAAGGAGGTTCTGGAAACACCATATATTTT | CASSQEGGSGNTIYF
TRBJ1-1 | TRBV5-5 | . | . | TGTGCCAGCAGCTTGGGGGGGCACACTGAAGCTTTCTTT | CASSLGGHTEAFF
TRBJ1-1 | TRBV28 | . | once | TGTGCCAGCAGTTTCGGAGGGGCAGGGACTGAAGCTTTCTTT | CASSFGGAGTEAFF
TRBJ2-2 | TRBV24-1 | . | . | TGTGCCACCAGTGATCTCAGGGGAACCGGGGAGCTGTTTTTT | CATSDLRGTGELFF
TRBJ1-4 | TRBV25-1 | . | . | TGTGCCAGCAGTGAATCCCTGGGGGGGCTGGCTAATGAAAAACTGTTTTTT | CASSESLGGLANEKLFF
TRBJ1-2 | TRBV5-4 | TRBD1 | . | TGTGCCAGCAGCTTCGGGGACAGGGAATCGGGCTACACCTTC | CASSFGDRESGYTF
TRBJ2-1 | TRBV6-5 | TRBD2 | . | TGTGCCAGCAATTACCGGCTAGCGGGGGGGCCCAGTGAGCAGTTCTTC | CASNYRLAGGPSEQFF
TRBJ2-1 | TRBV4-1 | . | few | TGCGCCAGCAGCCAAGATGATCGGGTTGGGAATGAGCAGTTCTTC | CASSQDDRVGNEQFF
TRBJ1-1 | TRBV7-3 | . | . | TGTGCCAGCAGCTTAATTGGGCAGAACACTGAAGCTTTCTTT | CASSLIGQNTEAFF